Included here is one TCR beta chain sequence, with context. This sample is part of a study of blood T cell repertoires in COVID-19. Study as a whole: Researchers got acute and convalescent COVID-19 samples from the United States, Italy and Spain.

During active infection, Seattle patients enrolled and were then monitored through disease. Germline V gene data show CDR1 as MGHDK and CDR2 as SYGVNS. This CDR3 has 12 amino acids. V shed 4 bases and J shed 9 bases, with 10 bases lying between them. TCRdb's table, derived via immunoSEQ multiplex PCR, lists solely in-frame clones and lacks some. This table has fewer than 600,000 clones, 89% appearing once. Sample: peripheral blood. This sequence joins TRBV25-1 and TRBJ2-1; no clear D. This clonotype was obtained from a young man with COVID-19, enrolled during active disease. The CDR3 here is CASSGPRREQFF. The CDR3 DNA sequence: TGTGCCAGCAGTGGACCGCGGCGTGAGCAGTTCTTC. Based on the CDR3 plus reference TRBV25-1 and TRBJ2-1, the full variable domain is EADIYQTPRYLVIGTGKKITLECSQTMGHDKMYWYQQDPGMELHLIHYSYGVNSTEKGDLSSESTVSRIRTEHFPLTLESARPSHTSQYLCASSGPRREQFFGPGTRLTVL.